The source of this TCR beta chain is a study of T cells in Graves' hyperthyroidism and ophthalmopathy (dated by TCRdb to about 2019). Notes on the research overall: Peripheral blood samples were taken at the time of initial diagnosis, prior to any treatment. TCR V-J signatures able to tell the groups apart were searched for in a discovery cohort of some 97 patients, of whom 43 had Graves' ophthalmopathy and 57 had stable Graves' hyperthyroidism. Prospective prediction of ophthalmopathy was tested in an independent validation cohort consisting of under 20 hyperthyroidism patients and 17 patients who later progressed to ophthalmopathy. For training and testing, the approximately 97 patients in the discovery cohort were randomly divided in a 7:3 ratio. The study also compared thyroid tissue and blood T-cell repertoires from 5 to 7 Graves' hyperthyroidism patients. Once sampling was done, hyperthyroidism patients were given methimazole at a starting dose of 30 mg daily, whereas ophthalmopathy patients were given high-dose intravenous methylprednisolone. The paper describes TCR Vbeta CDR3 sequencing of some 130 peripheral blood samples, made up of 43 ophthalmopathy patients, 70 to 75 hyperthyroidism patients and approximately 17 progressor patients. What the research found in general, with its limitations: In cross-validation, a model built on a 13 V-J signature told ophthalmopathy apart from stable hyperthyroidism with 85% to 90% sensitivity and around 84% specificity, and in testing the same model reached 80%/75%. No statistical method was used to set the sample size in advance, and investigators knew the group allocation. During validation, the model predicted progression to ophthalmopathy a median of around six months ahead of onset, with roughly 65% sensitivity and almost 75% specificity. Most expanded thyroid clonotypes (frequency above 0.001) were also detected in blood, suggesting blood repertoires may reflect thyroid immune responses.

CDR1 and CDR2, looked up from the germline V gene, are SGHTA and FQGNSA. The CDR3 runs 18 amino acids, cysteine and phenylalanine included. Only the CDR3 part of the read is kept: 54 bases, read in frame from the first base. V lost 3 bases and J lost 4 bases, and the count of bases not matched to a germline gene is 14. This clonotype was observed at least ten times. Its antigen has not been determined. Nothing much larger sits one base from this clone, and base qualities are not available. Ophthalmopathy patients had moderately to severely active disease, with a Clinical Activity Score of 3 or more, a NOSPECS grade of 4 or more, and a disease duration of less than 3 months. Any patient with an uncontrolled infection, another autoimmune disease, pregnancy or lactation was excluded. Clinical symptoms, serum thyroxine and TRAb, thyroid ultrasound, and orbital computed tomography formed the basis for the diagnoses. Ficoll-Paque density gradient centrifugation was used to isolate PBMCs from 8.5 to 10 ml of fresh peripheral blood. Total RNA was extracted with Trizol reagent, and quality was checked on an Agilent 2100 Bioanalyzer.

Amplification of TCR beta CDR3 regions was carried out from RNA transcripts. The TCR CDR3 was subjected to a first round of RT-PCR using the HTBI primer set and the Qiagen OneStep RT-PCR kit. Libraries were constructed in a second round of multiplex PCR, after which size selection and purification were performed. Sequencing of the libraries was done on an Illumina HiSeq2000 using paired-end 100 bp reads. The original pipeline was this. SOAPnuke was used to process the raw data, with reads discarded if the reads contained adapters or uncalled bases, had a mean Phred below 15, or lacked an exact constant-primer or identifier match. High-quality paired reads were merged using COPE v1.2.5, and each unique nucleotide sequence was defined as a clonotype. MiTCR v1.1 was used to align clonotypes to the IMGT TRBV, TRBD and TRBJ reference segments. Analysis was restricted to V-J combinations with a frequency above 0.0001, which covered over 98% of repertoires. A TCS score was defined as the ratio of F50 (clonal expansion) to E x V (chaos), with BLOSUM62-based TCRdist applied between CDR3 peptides within each V-J. Welch's t-statistics and random forest reduced 500 to 650 V-J features to 13, which were used in a naive Bayes classifier (R e1071). TCRdb applied fastp at Q25 and MiXCR to the public reads, then kept only in-frame beta chains. Each entry is one CDR3 protein sequence, shown with its most common DNA and genes. TCRdb assigned the V and J calls; the authors' analysis was not used. For this sample there are 450,000 to 650,000 distinct CDR3 sequences; roughly 18% appear just once. The ten largest make up approximately 18% of the sample.

The chain is encoded by TRBV7-2 joined to TRBJ1-1; 10 junctional bases match TRBD1. The sequenced material came from blood. This receptor was identified in a woman younger than 35 with Graves' ophthalmopathy. The CDR3: CASSFPPTTGGAGTEAFF. The DNA is as follows: TGTGCCAGCAGCTTCCCCCCCACGACAGGGGGCGCGGGCACTGAAGCTTTCTTT.